The next 28 T cell receptor beta chains were all read from a single sample in a study of CD8 T cells in Susac syndrome. The RNA input was roughly 0.5 to 1 ug, and it was reverse transcribed with random hexamers. MiXCR, applied by TCRdb to the immunoSEQ multiplex PCR reads, yields one record per CDR3 protein. The table lists around 200,000 distinct CDR3 sequences, approximately 94% of them singletons. Sequenced material: CD4+ T cells from PBMCs. The receptors were gathered from a human donor with Susac syndrome.

This sequence joins TRBV9 and TRBJ1-1; D unresolved. The V end lost 0 bases, the J end lost 1 base, and 7 bases lay between the germline ends. The CDR3 loop spans 14 amino acids. Germline loops: CDR1 SGDLS, CDR2 YYNGEE. The CDR3 region is CASSVVAGNTEAFF. The CDR3 DNA sequence: TGTGCCAGCAGCGTAGTCGCGGGGAACACTGAAGCTTTCTTT.

The chain carries TRBV6-4 and TRBJ2-1, with D perhaps being TRBD1 or TRBD2 (5 bases each). The CDR3 has 15 amino acids. The germline V gene encodes CDR1 MRHNA and CDR2 SNTAGT. The V and J ends lost 3 bases and 2 bases respectively, with 11 bases between them. The CDR3 region has the DNA TGTGCCAGCAGTGAGGTGGGGACCCCCTACAATGAGCAGTTCTTC. Its protein product is CASSEVGTPYNEQFF.

This clonotype was detected once. The chain links TRBV7-2 to TRBJ2-5, with no clear D. Trimming took 1 base from V and 1 from J, leaving 4 bases between them. In germline, CDR1 is SGHTA, CDR2 FQGNSA. The CDR3 consists of 13 residues. The CDR3 sequence: CASSLGTQETQYF. For the CDR3, the DNA is TGTGCCAGCAGCTTAGGGACCCAAGAGACCCAGTACTTC. Supplemented by reference TRBV7-2 and TRBJ2-5, the full variable domain reads GAGVSQSPSNKVTEKGKDVELRCDPISGHTALYWYRQSLGQGLEFLIYFQGNSAPDKSGLPSDRFSAERTGGSVSTLTIQRTQQEDSAVYLCASSLGTQETQYFGPGTRLLVL.

This clonotype was observed a handful of times. V is TRBV5-6 and J is TRBJ1-6; D uncertain. CDR1 and CDR2 from the germline V gene are SGHDT and YYEEEE. V was cut by 4 bases and J by 7 bases, with 6 bases left in between. CDR3 length: 12 residues. DNA for the CDR3: TGTGCCAGCAGCCCTTACAATTCACCCCTCCACTTT. Its protein is CASSPYNSPLHF.

This clonotype has just one count. The chain carries TRBV3-1 and TRBJ1-2; tentatively, D is TRBD1 (6 bases). Trimming pared 0 bases from V and 0 bases from J, leaving 14 bases between. The germline V gene has CDR1 LGHDT and CDR2 YNNKEL (reference sequence). CDR3 size: 17 residues. The CDR3 is CASSQEFGTPPNYGYTF. Here the CDR3 DNA reads TGTGCCAGCAGCCAAGAATTTGGGACACCTCCTAACTATGGCTACACCTTC.

The J gene is TRBJ2-3, the V gene TRBV12-3 or TRBV12-4, with a possible D match to TRBD2 (5 bases). CDR3 size: 13 residues. V was trimmed by 4 bases and J by 2 bases, leaving 7 bases between them. CDR3 region: CASSSGFTDTQYF. The CDR3 DNA reads as TGTGCCAGCAGTTCGGGGTTCACAGATACGCAGTATTTT.

This clonotype was counted once. V usage is TRBV7-3 and J usage is TRBJ1-1; a possible D gene is TRBD1 (5 bases). Germline V gene data show CDR1 as SGHTA and CDR2 as FQGTGA. The CDR3 is made up of 15 amino acids. The V end lost 1 base, the J end lost 1 base, and 10 bases lay between the germline ends. The CDR3 nucleotides are TGTGCCAGCAGCTTAAACGGGGGGTCGAACACTGAAGCTTTCTTT. This gives the protein CASSLNGGSNTEAFF. The entire variable domain, with the rest obtained from reference TRBV7-3 and TRBJ1-1, is as follows: GAGVSQTPSNKVTEKGKYVELRCDPISGHTALYWYRQSLGQGPEFLIYFQGTGAADDSGLPNDRFFAVRPEGSVSTLKIQRTERGDSAVYLCASSLNGGSNTEAFFGQGTRLTVV.

J is TRBJ1-3 and V is TRBV12-5, with D uncertain. This CDR3 has 17 residues. Germline CDR1 reads LGHNT; CDR2 reads FRNRAP. Between the trimmed V and J ends, which lost 0 bases and 0 bases, there was a span of 12 bases. CDR3 sequence (DNA): TGTGCTAGTGGTTTGGTACTGGGGTACTCCTCTGGAAACACCATATATTTT. The encoded protein is CASGLVLGYSSGNTIYF.

This clonotype has a single count. The CDR3 coding sequence is TGCGCCAGCAGCCAAAACAGGGAGATGGGGGAGCAGTACTTC. Amino acid sequence: CASSQNREMGEQYF. The chain has TRBV4-3 and TRBJ2-7, with a tentative D call TRBD1 (6 bases). CDR1 is LGHNA and CDR2 is YSLEER in the germline V gene. With 2 bases removed from V and 7 bases from J, the gap between germline ends came to 15 bases. The CDR3 loop spans 14 amino acids.

This chain joins TRBV2 and TRBJ1-5; D unclear. Germline V gives CDR1 SNHLY, CDR2 FYNNEI. Trimming removed 1 base from V and 9 bases from J, with 10 bases in between. The CDR3 is 13 residues long. The CDR3, as DNA: TGTGCCAGCAGTGAAGGTGAACCCACGCCCCAGCATTTT. This encodes CASSEGEPTPQHF.

V and J are TRBV6-2 or TRBV6-3 and TRBJ2-7; D is ambiguous. The germline V gene encodes CDR1 MNHEY and CDR2 SVGEGT. V lost 7 bases, J lost 5 bases, and 15 bases lay in between. The CDR3 extends over 13 amino acids. CDR3: CASTDPQPHEQYF. CDR3 DNA: TGTGCCAGCACCGACCCCCAACCCCACGAGCAGTACTTC.

The rearrangement joins TRBV28 to TRBJ1-2; 10 bases agree with TRBD1. Germline values: CDR1 MDHEN, CDR2 SYDVKM. This CDR3 comprises 13 residues. The J segment lost 7 bases and the V segment lost 6 bases, leaving 5 bases of the junction unmatched. The CDR3 is CASRTDRGLGYTF. The CDR3 DNA follows: TGTGCCAGCAGGACCGACAGGGGGCTTGGCTACACCTTC.

This chain links TRBV20-1 with TRBJ2-7; 8 positions match TRBD2. The CDR3 spans 15 residues. Germline lookup yields CDR1 DFQATT and CDR2 SNEGSKA (reference sequence). V lost 0 bases and J lost 3; bases outside the gene matches: 7. The CDR3 sequence is CSARDGTGGIYEQYF. The CDR3 region has the DNA TGCAGTGCTAGAGATGGTACGGGGGGGATCTACGAGCAGTACTTC.

V is TRBV29-1 and J is TRBJ2-5, with 8 bases that match TRBD1. This CDR3 contains 13 residues. V trimming: 5 bases; J trimming: 5 bases; junction bases outside the gene matches: 7. Germline V gives CDR1 SQVTM, CDR2 ANQGSEA. CDR3 in DNA: TGCAGCGTTAGGCAGGGGGCCCGGGAGACCCAGTACTTC. This sequence encodes CSVRQGARETQYF.

The chain is built from TRBV9 and TRBJ2-1; no definite D call. The V end was cut by 4 bases, the J end by 5 bases, with 10 bases between. This CDR3 is built from 13 residues. Looked up from germline, CDR1 is SGDLS and CDR2 is YYNGEE. The chain's CDR3 is CASSRLLNNEQFF. The CDR3 nucleotides are TGTGCCAGCAGCCGACTCCTAAACAATGAGCAGTTCTTC.

This chain links TRBV20-1 with TRBJ2-2; D not certain. The V end was cut by 7 bases, the J end by 1 base, with 7 bases between. CDR3 length: 12 amino acids. In germline, CDR1 is DFQATT, CDR2 SNEGSKA (reference sequence). CDR3 nucleotide sequence: TGCAGTGGCATCGGGAACACCGGGGAGCTGTTTTTT. Translating it yields CSGIGNTGELFF.

This clonotype has only one observation. The chain couples TRBV7-9 to TRBJ1-2; D remains unclear. The CDR3 runs 13 residues. With 2 bases removed from V and 7 bases from J, the gap between germline ends came to 11 bases. Germline-derived CDR1 and CDR2 are SEHNR and FQNEAQ (reference sequence). The CDR3 is CASSLLMTGGYTF. The CDR3 DNA sequence: TGTGCCAGCAGCTTACTAATGACCGGTGGCTACACCTTC.

The gene calls are TRBV7-2 and TRBJ2-3; D may be TRBD2 (5 bases). CDR1 is SGHTA, CDR2 FQGNSA, per germline. The CDR3 consists of 15 residues. V dropped 2 bases and J dropped 5 bases, with 14 bases sitting between them. For the CDR3, the DNA is TGTGCCAGCAGCTTATTGGTGGGAGCGTTAGATACGCAGTATTTT. Amino acids: CASSLLVGALDTQYF.

The chain is built from TRBV20-1 and TRBJ2-2; D possibly matches TRBD1 or TRBD2 (7 bases each). The CDR3 loop spans 15 amino acids. Trimming shortened V by 3 bases and J by 5 bases, and 16 bases separated the two germline ends. CDR1 and CDR2 (germline): DFQATT, SNEGSKA (reference sequence). CDR3: CSASLTGRATGELFF. In DNA form, the CDR3 reads TGCAGTGCTAGTCTGACAGGGAGGGCTACCGGGGAGCTGTTTTTT.

The chain joins TRBV28 to TRBJ2-7; 8 nucleotides align to TRBD1. Germline CDR1 is MDHEN and CDR2 is SYDVKM. V shed 5 bases, J shed 5 bases, and the junction held 2 bases outside the gene matches. CDR3 length: 12 residues. The CDR3 nucleotides read TGTGCCAGCAGTCCGGACAGGGACGAGCAGTACTTC. Translating it yields CASSPDRDEQYF.

CDR3 DNA sequence: TGTGCCAGTAGAAATGCTTACGGCCCCCGGGACGATAGCAATCAGCCCCAGCATTTT. Its protein product is CASRNAYGPRDDSNQPQHF. The chain recombines TRBV19 with TRBJ1-5; possible D gene TRBD1, 5 bases. Germline assignment: CDR1 LNHDA and CDR2 SQIVND (reference sequence). V gave up 6 bases and J gave up 0 bases, with 24 bases separating them. There are 19 residues in the CDR3.

J is TRBJ2-1 and V is TRBV12-3 or TRBV12-4; TRBD2 aligns across 9 bases. Germline trimming cut 3 bases from V and 4 bases from J; bases unmatched to any gene: 4. This CDR3 comprises 15 residues. The CDR3: CASSLAGGPYNEQFF. For the CDR3, the DNA is TGTGCCAGCAGTTTGGCGGGGGGGCCTTACAATGAGCAGTTCTTC.

V gene TRBV12-3 or TRBV12-4 combines with J gene TRBJ2-7; 9 positions match TRBD1. This CDR3 is 13 amino acids long. V trimming: 5 bases; J trimming: 7 bases; junction bases outside the gene matches: 6. CDR3 amino acids: CASSTQGAGEQYF. In DNA, the CDR3 is TGTGCCAGCAGTACACAGGGGGCGGGTGAGCAGTACTTC.

The V call is TRBV28, the J call TRBJ2-5; TRBD2 aligns across 12 bases. V lost 4 bases and J lost 5; bases outside the gene matches: 5. Germline V CDR1 and CDR2: MDHEN, SYDVKM. The CDR3 is 15 amino acids. The CDR3 DNA reads TGTGCCAGCAGTTACGGACTAGCGGGGCGGGAGACCCAGTACTTC. Encoded protein: CASSYGLAGRETQYF.

The CDR3 protein is CASSLVAGGKNEQYF. The CDR3 coding sequence is TGTGCCAGCAGCTTAGTAGCGGGGGGGAAAAACGAGCAGTACTTC. This sequence joins TRBV7-2 and TRBJ2-7, with 11 bases identical to TRBD2. Germline CDR1 SGHTA, CDR2 FQGNSA. V shed 1 base, J shed 5 bases, and the junction held 4 bases outside the gene matches. This CDR3 is 15 amino acids long.

J is TRBJ2-7 and V is TRBV7-9, with 9 positions matching TRBD1. Germline V gene data show CDR1 as SEHNR and CDR2 as FQNEAQ (reference sequence). CDR3 length: 13 amino acids. V trimming: 0 bases; J trimming: 12 bases; junction bases outside the gene matches: 6. CDR3 in DNA: TGTGCCAGCAGCTTAGCGGGACAGGGTGTTGCGTACTTC. It codes for CASSLAGQGVAYF.

The chain has TRBV24-1 and TRBJ2-2; 10 bases align to TRBD1. V was clipped by 5 bases and J by 5 bases; unmatched bases: 7. CDR3 length: 16 amino acids. The germline gives CDR1 KGHDR, CDR2 SFDVKD. CDR3 DNA sequence: TGTGCCACCAGTGCCGCGACAGGGGGCGCAACCGGGGAGCTGTTTTTT. It translates to CATSAATGGATGELFF.

J is TRBJ1-2 and V is TRBV24-1; D unclear. Per the germline V gene, CDR1 is KGHDR and CDR2 is SFDVKD. The CDR3 is 13 residues long. Trimming left V 5 bases short and J 4 bases short, with 10 bases between. CDR3 sequence (DNA): TGTGCCACCAGTGCCATCTGGGTCTATGGCTACACCTTC. The encoded protein is CATSAIWVYGYTF.